These T cell receptor beta chains were read from a single sample in a study of control samples from healthy donors and cancer patients. Assay used: immunoSEQ multiplex PCR; TCRdb lists only in-frame clones, some missing. The data hold approximately 230,000 clones, with approximately 80% observed a single time. The sample taken for sequencing was PBMCs. The receptor set was obtained from a woman aged 55-70 years with lung cancer. Each CDR3 is given with its conserved first and last residue. The order of the fields is V gene, D gene, J gene, CDR3 protein. D genes are given only for firm matches.

v_call: TRBV2; d_call: TRBD1; j_call: TRBJ1-5; cdr3_aa: CASSWDRGDQPQHF
v_call: TRBV20-1; d_call: NA; j_call: TRBJ1-1; cdr3_aa: CSAGEAFF
v_call: TRBV6-5; d_call: NA; j_call: TRBJ1-1; cdr3_aa: CASSQGPEAFF
v_call: TRBV7-3; d_call: NA; j_call: TRBJ1-2; cdr3_aa: CASSLPMTRGSYGYTF
v_call: TRBV21-1; d_call: NA; j_call: TRBJ2-3; cdr3_aa: CASSKEGPTSTDTQYF
v_call: TRBV18; d_call: NA; j_call: TRBJ2-7; cdr3_aa: CASSPRSAGDVYEQYF
v_call: TRBV28; d_call: TRBD1; j_call: TRBJ1-1; cdr3_aa: CASGGQGATEAFF
v_call: TRBV7-6; d_call: NA; j_call: TRBJ1-1; cdr3_aa: CASSLEGLGRGDTEAFF
v_call: TRBV28; d_call: NA; j_call: TRBJ1-1; cdr3_aa: CASSFAWDTEAFF
v_call: TRBV28; d_call: NA; j_call: TRBJ1-1; cdr3_aa: CASTTVQRGNTEAFF
v_call: TRBV28; d_call: NA; j_call: TRBJ2-7; cdr3_aa: CASSRRQVQYF
v_call: TRBV18; d_call: NA; j_call: TRBJ1-1; cdr3_aa: CASSPVSLGVARNTEAFF
v_call: TRBV7-2; d_call: NA; j_call: TRBJ2-3; cdr3_aa: CASSASSMRTDTQYF
v_call: TRBV10-3; d_call: NA; j_call: TRBJ2-1; cdr3_aa: CAISGQPREQFF
v_call: TRBV6-5; d_call: NA; j_call: TRBJ1-2; cdr3_aa: CASSYTPSSGYTF
v_call: TRBV24-1; d_call: NA; j_call: TRBJ2-1; cdr3_aa: CATSRGAYNEQFF
v_call: TRBV9; d_call: TRBD1; j_call: TRBJ1-2; cdr3_aa: CASSVGDRSYYGYTF
v_call: TRBV19; d_call: NA; j_call: TRBJ2-2; cdr3_aa: CASSIGRGHRDGELFF
v_call: TRBV5-1; d_call: TRBD1; j_call: TRBJ2-5; cdr3_aa: CASSLGQGEETQYF
v_call: TRBV28; d_call: TRBD2; j_call: TRBJ2-1; cdr3_aa: CASSTPAGGRHDEQFF
v_call: TRBV5-1; d_call: NA; j_call: TRBJ1-2; cdr3_aa: CASSPVTGQFGYTF
v_call: TRBV7-9; d_call: NA; j_call: TRBJ1-4; cdr3_aa: CASSFPATNEKLFF
v_call: TRBV11-2; d_call: NA; j_call: TRBJ2-2; cdr3_aa: CASSLADSITGELFF
v_call: TRBV7-3; d_call: NA; j_call: TRBJ1-1; cdr3_aa: CASSLAGMNTEAFF
v_call: TRBV27; d_call: NA; j_call: TRBJ1-1; cdr3_aa: CASSSSGTGNTEAFF
v_call: TRBV5-1; d_call: TRBD2; j_call: TRBJ2-1; cdr3_aa: CASSLAQREGGEQFF
v_call: TRBV12-2; d_call: NA; j_call: TRBJ1-1; cdr3_aa: CASRLTGRRTEAFF
v_call: TRBV9; d_call: TRBD2; j_call: TRBJ2-1; cdr3_aa: CASSADSGGAYTEQFF
v_call: TRBV28; d_call: NA; j_call: TRBJ1-1; cdr3_aa: CASSLSSPNTEAFF
v_call: TRBV5-1; d_call: TRBD2; j_call: TRBJ2-1; cdr3_aa: CASSLGGTSGNDEQFF
v_call: TRBV10-3; d_call: TRBD1; j_call: TRBJ1-4; cdr3_aa: CAIRAGTGIATNEKLFF
v_call: TRBV11-3; d_call: TRBD1; j_call: TRBJ2-5; cdr3_aa: CASSVNRGETQYF
v_call: TRBV10-3; d_call: NA; j_call: TRBJ1-4; cdr3_aa: CAISEPGQGEKLFF
v_call: TRBV7-3; d_call: TRBD1; j_call: TRBJ2-7; cdr3_aa: CASSRTGGNEQYF
v_call: TRBV19; d_call: NA; j_call: TRBJ1-1; cdr3_aa: CASETGGSSAFF
v_call: TRBV3-1/TRBV3-2; d_call: NA; j_call: TRBJ2-5; cdr3_aa: CASSQPGNQETQYF
v_call: TRBV27; d_call: NA; j_call: TRBJ1-5; cdr3_aa: CASSPNVGNQPQHF
v_call: TRBV5-1; d_call: NA; j_call: TRBJ2-5; cdr3_aa: CASSVGQEETQYF
v_call: TRBV11-2; d_call: NA; j_call: TRBJ2-5; cdr3_aa: CASSLLQTQYF
v_call: TRBV7-3; d_call: NA; j_call: TRBJ2-7; cdr3_aa: CASSLYLGFSYEQYF
v_call: TRBV5-1; d_call: TRBD1; j_call: TRBJ1-2; cdr3_aa: CASSLGSMGQGSGYTF
v_call: TRBV10-1; d_call: TRBD1; j_call: TRBJ2-1; cdr3_aa: CASSEWTGGLNEQFF
v_call: TRBV11-2; d_call: NA; j_call: TRBJ1-1; cdr3_aa: CASSISGDQGSRAFF
v_call: TRBV7-8; d_call: TRBD1; j_call: TRBJ1-3; cdr3_aa: CASSPQAYRGLDGNTIYF
v_call: TRBV11-2; d_call: NA; j_call: TRBJ2-7; cdr3_aa: CASSLLRGRVYEQYF
v_call: TRBV29-1; d_call: NA; j_call: TRBJ2-3; cdr3_aa: CSVEPGSTDTQYF
v_call: TRBV6-2/TRBV6-3; d_call: NA; j_call: TRBJ2-5; cdr3_aa: CASSLSTYGPQETQYF
v_call: TRBV9; d_call: NA; j_call: TRBJ2-7; cdr3_aa: CASSVVASSYEQYF
v_call: TRBV3-1/TRBV3-2; d_call: TRBD1; j_call: TRBJ2-5; cdr3_aa: CASSQHSGTGRETQYF
v_call: TRBV5-4; d_call: TRBD1; j_call: TRBJ2-7; cdr3_aa: CASSLTGGYEQYF
v_call: TRBV5-1; d_call: NA; j_call: TRBJ1-2; cdr3_aa: CASSLEGRADYGYTF
v_call: TRBV5-5; d_call: TRBD1; j_call: TRBJ1-5; cdr3_aa: CASSLRDRGDQPQHF
v_call: TRBV9; d_call: NA; j_call: TRBJ1-2; cdr3_aa: CASSVAGGSGVRGYTF
v_call: TRBV5-1; d_call: TRBD1; j_call: TRBJ1-5; cdr3_aa: CASSLGGQGNQPQHF
v_call: TRBV5-1; d_call: NA; j_call: TRBJ1-6; cdr3_aa: CASSPGQNSPLHF
v_call: TRBV29-1; d_call: NA; j_call: TRBJ2-5; cdr3_aa: CSVEDSLQETQYF
v_call: TRBV10-3; d_call: TRBD1; j_call: TRBJ2-7; cdr3_aa: CAITPGQNSYEQYF
v_call: TRBV27; d_call: NA; j_call: TRBJ1-5; cdr3_aa: CASSLQGGRGNQPQHF
v_call: TRBV12-3/TRBV12-4; d_call: NA; j_call: TRBJ2-7; cdr3_aa: CASSFRGPYEQYF
v_call: TRBV28; d_call: TRBD2; j_call: TRBJ2-1; cdr3_aa: CASSAARTSGRVIPHEQFF